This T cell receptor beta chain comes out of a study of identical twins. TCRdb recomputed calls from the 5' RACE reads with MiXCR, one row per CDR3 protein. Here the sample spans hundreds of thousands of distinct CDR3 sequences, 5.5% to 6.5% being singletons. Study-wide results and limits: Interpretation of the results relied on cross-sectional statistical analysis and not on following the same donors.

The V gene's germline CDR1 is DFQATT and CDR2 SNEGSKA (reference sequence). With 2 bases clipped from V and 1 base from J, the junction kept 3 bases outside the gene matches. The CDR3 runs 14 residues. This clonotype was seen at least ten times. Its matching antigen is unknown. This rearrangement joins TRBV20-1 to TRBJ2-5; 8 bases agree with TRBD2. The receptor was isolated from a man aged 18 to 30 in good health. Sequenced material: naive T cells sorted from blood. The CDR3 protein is CSARILAVQETQYF. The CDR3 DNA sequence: TGCAGTGCTAGAATACTAGCGGTCCAAGAGACCCAGTACTTC.